This T cell receptor (beta chain) was found in a study of T cell responses to AZD1222 COVID-19 vaccine. The repertoire was sequenced with immunoSEQ multiplex PCR; TCRdb's copy has only in-frame clones and lacks some. The sample consists of roughly 70,000 clones, roughly 85% of them appearing once. Sequenced here: peripheral blood, sampled 28 days after the second AZD1222 dose. The clonotype was recovered from an adult who received the AZD1222 COVID-19 vaccine.

In DNA, the CDR3 is TGTGCCAGCAGCCTCAACACCGCAGGGGGTAGGAAGGAAAAACTGTTTTTT. Amino acid sequence: CASSLNTAGGRKEKLFF. The chain links TRBV5-4 to TRBJ1-4, with TRBD1 matching 7 bases. Unmatched junction bases numbered 17, after V lost 4 bases and J lost 8 bases. Per germline, CDR1 SGHNT and CDR2 YYREEE (reference sequence). The CDR3 length is 17 residues.